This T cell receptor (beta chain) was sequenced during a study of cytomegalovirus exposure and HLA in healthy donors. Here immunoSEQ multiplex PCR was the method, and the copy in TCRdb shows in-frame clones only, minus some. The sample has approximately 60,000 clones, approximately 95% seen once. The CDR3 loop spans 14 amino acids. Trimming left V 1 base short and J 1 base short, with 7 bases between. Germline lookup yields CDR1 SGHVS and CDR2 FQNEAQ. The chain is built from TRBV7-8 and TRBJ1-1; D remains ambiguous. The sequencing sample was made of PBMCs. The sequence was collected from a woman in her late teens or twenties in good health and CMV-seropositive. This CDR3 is CASSLVSRNTEAFF. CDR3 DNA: TGTGCCAGCAGCTTAGTATCCAGGAACACTGAAGCTTTCTTT.